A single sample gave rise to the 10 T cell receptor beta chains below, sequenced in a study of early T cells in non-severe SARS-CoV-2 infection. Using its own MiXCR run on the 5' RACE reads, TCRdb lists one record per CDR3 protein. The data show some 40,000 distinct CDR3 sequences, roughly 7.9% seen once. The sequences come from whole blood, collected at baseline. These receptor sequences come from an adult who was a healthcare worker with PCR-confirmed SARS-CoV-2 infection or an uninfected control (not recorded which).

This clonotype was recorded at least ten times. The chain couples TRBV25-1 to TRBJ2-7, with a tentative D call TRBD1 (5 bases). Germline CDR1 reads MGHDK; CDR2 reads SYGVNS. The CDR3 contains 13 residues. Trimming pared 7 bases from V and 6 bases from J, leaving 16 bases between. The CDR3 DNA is TGTGCCAGCAAAGGGGCGGTGTACGGCGAGCAGTACTTC. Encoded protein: CASKGAVYGEQYF.

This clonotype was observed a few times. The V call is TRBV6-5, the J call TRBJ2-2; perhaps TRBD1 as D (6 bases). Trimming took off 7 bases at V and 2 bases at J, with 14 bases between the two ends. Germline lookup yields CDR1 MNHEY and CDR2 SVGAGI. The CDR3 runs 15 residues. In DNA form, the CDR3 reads TGTGCCAGCACCAAACAGGGAACCAACACCGGGGAGCTGTTTTTT. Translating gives CASTKQGTNTGELFF.

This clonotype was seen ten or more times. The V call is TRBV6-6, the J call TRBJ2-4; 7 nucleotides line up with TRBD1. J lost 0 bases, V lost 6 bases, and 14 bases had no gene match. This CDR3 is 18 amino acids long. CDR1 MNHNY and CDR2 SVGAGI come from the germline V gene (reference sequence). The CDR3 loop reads CASSRQGHDLPAKNIQYF. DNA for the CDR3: TGTGCCAGCAGCCGACAGGGCCATGACCTTCCAGCCAAAAACATTCAGTACTTC.

CDR3 sequence reads: CASSLGDSNNEQFF. The CDR3 nucleotides read TGTGCCAGCAGCTTGGGGGACAGCAACAATGAGCAGTTCTTC. The chain recombines TRBV5-6 with TRBJ2-1; TRBD1 matches 7 bases. The CDR3 covers 14 residues. Germline-derived CDR1 and CDR2 are SGHDT and YYEEEE. Losses at the gene ends were 0 bases for V and 5 bases for J; bases not matched to a gene: 2.

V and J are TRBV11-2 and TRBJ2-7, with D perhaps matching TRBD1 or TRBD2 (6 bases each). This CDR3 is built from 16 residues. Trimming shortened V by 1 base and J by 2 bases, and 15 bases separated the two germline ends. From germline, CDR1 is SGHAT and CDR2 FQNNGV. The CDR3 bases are TGTGCCAGCAGCTTAGTTCCGGGGGCCAACCCCTACGAGCAGTACTTC. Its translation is CASSLVPGANPYEQYF.

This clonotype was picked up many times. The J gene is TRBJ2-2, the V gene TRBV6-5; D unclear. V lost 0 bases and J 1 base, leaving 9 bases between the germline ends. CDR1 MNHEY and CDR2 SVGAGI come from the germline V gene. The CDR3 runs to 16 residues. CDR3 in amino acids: CASSYSMGQNTGELFF. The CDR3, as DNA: TGTGCCAGCAGTTACTCGATGGGTCAGAACACCGGGGAGCTGTTTTTT.

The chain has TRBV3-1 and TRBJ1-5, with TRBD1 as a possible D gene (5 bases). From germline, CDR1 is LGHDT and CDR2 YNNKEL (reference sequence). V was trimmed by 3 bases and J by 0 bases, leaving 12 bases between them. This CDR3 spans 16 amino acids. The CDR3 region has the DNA TGTGCCAGCAGCCAGGGCAGAGGGGATAGCAATCAGCCCCAGCATTTT. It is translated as CASSQGRGDSNQPQHF. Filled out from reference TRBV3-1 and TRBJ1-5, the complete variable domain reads DTAVSQTPKYLVTQMGNDKSIKCEQNLGHDTMYWYKQDSKKFLKIMFSYNNKELIINETVPNRFSPKSPDKAHLNLHINSLELGDSAVYFCASSQGRGDSNQPQHFGDGTRLSIL.

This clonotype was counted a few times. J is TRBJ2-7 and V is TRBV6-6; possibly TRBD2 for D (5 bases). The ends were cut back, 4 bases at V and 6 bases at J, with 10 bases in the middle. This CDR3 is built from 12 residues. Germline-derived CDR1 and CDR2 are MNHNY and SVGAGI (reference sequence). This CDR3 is CASSSPGSEQYF. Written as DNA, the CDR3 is TGTGCCAGCAGTTCCCCGGGGTCCGAGCAGTACTTC.

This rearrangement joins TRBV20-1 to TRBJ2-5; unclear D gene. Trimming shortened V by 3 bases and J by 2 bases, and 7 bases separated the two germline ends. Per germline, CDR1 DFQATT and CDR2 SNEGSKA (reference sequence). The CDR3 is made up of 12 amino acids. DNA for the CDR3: TGCAGTGCTAGTGTCAATCAAGAGACCCAGTACTTC. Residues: CSASVNQETQYF.

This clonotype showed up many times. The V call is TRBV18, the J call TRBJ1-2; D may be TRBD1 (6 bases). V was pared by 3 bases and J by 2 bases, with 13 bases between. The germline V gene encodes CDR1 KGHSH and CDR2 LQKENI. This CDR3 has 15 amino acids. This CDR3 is CASSPRQEPNYGYTF. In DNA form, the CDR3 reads TGTGCCAGCTCACCTCGACAGGAGCCGAACTATGGCTACACCTTC.